This entry features one TCR beta chain sequence. This sample stems from a study of blood T cell repertoires in COVID-19. V was clipped by 0 bases and J by 2 bases, with 13 bases between them. The CDR3 extends over 16 amino acids. CDR1 and CDR2 (germline): MRHNA, SNTAGT. Repertoires were generated with immunoSEQ multiplex PCR, while TCRdb's copy carries only in-frame clones and drops some. The sample yields about 270,000 clones, approximately 90% seen once. The sequence was collected from a woman in her twenties or thirties with acute COVID-19. Sequencing was carried out using PBMCs or T cells enriched from blood (not recorded which). The chain joins TRBV6-4 to TRBJ1-2; unclear D gene. CDR3 sequence reads: CASSDSRKGGNYGYTF. The DNA for the CDR3 is TGTGCCAGCAGTGACTCGAGGAAAGGAGGAAACTATGGCTACACCTTC.